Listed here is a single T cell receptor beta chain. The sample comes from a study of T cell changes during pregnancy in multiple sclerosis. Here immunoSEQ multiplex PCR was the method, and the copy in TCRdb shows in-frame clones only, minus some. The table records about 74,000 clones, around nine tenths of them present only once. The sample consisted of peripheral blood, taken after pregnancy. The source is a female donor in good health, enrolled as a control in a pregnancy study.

CDR3 in amino acids: CASSQGTGGMNTEAFF. Here the CDR3 DNA reads TGTGCCAGCTCACAGGGGACAGGGGGAATGAACACTGAAGCTTTCTTT. The chain carries TRBV18 and TRBJ1-1; TRBD1 agrees at 11 bases. With V trimmed by 4 bases and J by 0 bases, 4 bases remained unmatched. Germline-derived CDR1 and CDR2 are KGHSH and LQKENI. The CDR3 has 16 residues.